This is a list of T cell receptor beta chains from one sample in a study of cytomegalovirus exposure and HLA in healthy donors. Data came from immunoSEQ multiplex PCR; TCRdb stores just in-frame clones and leaves some out. The sample table includes around 140,000 clones. The sequencing sample was made of PBMCs. Every receptor here comes from a man younger than 30 in good health and CMV-seronegative. The CDR3 runs from the conserved cysteine through the conserved F or W. Fields, in order: V gene, D gene, J gene, CDR3 protein, CDR3 DNA. D genes are given only for firm matches.

>TRBV7-2|-|TRBJ1-2
CASSLYLGGYTF
TGTGCCAGCAGCTTATACCTGGGCGGCTACACCTTC
>TRBV28|TRBD2|TRBJ2-5
CASSFLVLSAGGNQETQYF
TGTGCCAGCAGTTTTTTAGTTCTATCCGCGGGAGGGAACCAAGAGACCCAGTACTTC
>TRBV5-1|-|TRBJ1-1
CASSPGGIEAFF
TGCGCCAGCAGCCCCGGGGGGATTGAAGCTTTCTTT
>TRBV6-5|-|TRBJ2-7
CASSYWQGSEQYF
TGTGCCAGCAGTTACTGGCAGGGTTCCGAGCAGTACTTC
>TRBV5-1|-|TRBJ1-4
CASSLHHDTGGGEKLFF
TGCGCCAGCAGCTTGCACCACGACACGGGGGGAGGCGAAAAACTGTTTTTT
>TRBV2|-|TRBJ1-2
CASSERQGRDGYTF
TGTGCCAGCAGTGAAAGGCAGGGGAGGGATGGCTACACCTTC
>TRBV10-3|TRBD1|TRBJ1-5
CAISDGTGINQPQHF
TGTGCCATCAGTGACGGGACAGGCATCAATCAGCCCCAGCATTTT
>TRBV6-5|-|TRBJ2-7
CASSYSNRDYEQYF
TGTGCCAGCAGTTATTCGAACAGGGACTACGAGCAGTACTTC
>TRBV7-2|TRBD2|TRBJ2-7
CASRRGLADEQYF
TGTGCCAGCAGAAGGGGACTAGCGGACGAGCAGTACTTC
>TRBV28|TRBD1|TRBJ1-1
CASSPAGTGFTEAFF
TGTGCCAGCAGTCCTGCCGGGACAGGGTTTACTGAAGCTTTCTTT
>TRBV19|-|TRBJ2-7
CASSGPGVGSYEQYF
TGTGCCAGTAGTGGTCCGGGAGTGGGATCCTACGAGCAGTACTTC
>TRBV9|-|TRBJ1-2
CASSVDIVRGGEGFGYTF
TGTGCCAGCAGCGTAGACATCGTTAGGGGAGGGGAAGGATTTGGCTACACCTTC
>TRBV5-6|TRBD2|TRBJ2-3
CASYRGGPSGGWTDTQYF
TGTGCCAGCTATAGGGGGGGCCCTAGCGGGGGTTGGACAGATACGCAGTATTTT
>TRBV7-9|-|TRBJ1-1
CASSLVESGTEAFF
TGTGCCAGCAGCTTAGTTGAGAGCGGCACTGAAGCTTTCTTT
>TRBV7-6|TRBD1|TRBJ1-6
CASSERTGFISPLHF
TGTGCCAGCAGCGAACGGACAGGGTTTATTTCACCCCTCCACTTT
>TRBV9|TRBD2|TRBJ2-3
CASSVVTSGGRDTQYF
TGTGCCAGCAGCGTAGTTACTAGCGGGGGCCGGGATACGCAGTATTTT
>TRBV27|-|TRBJ1-2
CASSRGYGYTF
TGTGCCAGCAGCAGGGGCTATGGCTACACCTTC
>TRBV6-6|TRBD1|TRBJ1-2
CASSSADRGVYGYTF
TGTGCCAGCAGTTCCGCGGACAGGGGTGTGTATGGCTACACCTTC
>TRBV14|-|TRBJ1-2
CASSQVRGAGPPVYGYTF
TGTGCCAGCAGCCAAGTACGCGGGGCAGGGCCACCCGTTTATGGCTACACCTTC
>TRBV25-1|-|TRBJ2-2
CASSASSGELFF
TGTGCCAGCAGTGCCTCTAGCGGGGAGCTGTTTTTT
>TRBV28|-|TRBJ2-5
CASSRTLQETQYF
TGTGCCAGCAGCCGGACATTACAAGAGACCCAGTACTTC
>TRBV9|TRBD2|TRBJ2-3
CASSFLAGGPEDTQYF
TGTGCCAGCAGCTTCCTAGCGGGGGGGCCTGAAGATACGCAGTATTTT
>TRBV7-9|-|TRBJ2-2
CASSLGLEYTGELFF
TGTGCCAGCAGCTTGGGGCTAGAGTACACCGGGGAGCTGTTTTTT
>TRBV29-1|-|TRBJ1-1
CSVEVRVEAFF
TGCAGCGTTGAAGTGAGAGTTGAAGCTTTCTTT